This is a list of T cell receptor beta chains from one sample in a study of beta chain features in type 1 diabetes. Method: immunoSEQ multiplex PCR; TCRdb's copy keeps in-frame clones and lacks some. The sample records 900,000 or so clones, about a sixth being singletons. The specimen was naive CD4+ T cells from blood. These receptors originate from a woman aged 18-29 years in good health. Each CDR3 is given with its conserved first and last residue. D genes are given only for firm matches. Size values are once, few and many counts, or a class for expanded clones, and some rows have none.

J: TRBJ2-1
D: TRBD1
V: TRBV4-2
size: .
DNA: TGTGCCAGCAGCCTCGTATCCGGGGACAGGGGCTCCTACAATGAGCGGTTCTTC
CDR3: CASSLVSGDRGSYNERFF

J: TRBJ2-2
D: .
V: TRBV4-3
size: few
DNA: TGCGCCAGCAGCCAAGAGGTCGGGGAGCTGTTTTTT
CDR3: CASSQEVGELFF

J: TRBJ1-4
D: .
V: TRBV4-3
size: many
DNA: TGCGCCAGCAGCCAAGACGGCAGCAGCGGTGGTGAAAAACTGTTTTTT
CDR3: CASSQDGSSGGEKLFF

J: TRBJ2-1
D: .
V: TRBV9
size: few
DNA: TGTGCCAGCAGCGTAGCTCGAGAAACTAAATCGAGCTCCTACAATGAGCAGTTCTTC
CDR3: CASSVARETKSSSYNEQFF

J: TRBJ2-5
D: .
V: TRBV18
size: .
DNA: TGTGCCAGCTCACCACCGTCCGGCAAAGAGACCCAGTACTTC
CDR3: CASSPPSGKETQYF

J: TRBJ2-5
D: TRBD1
V: TRBV18
size: .
DNA: TGTGCCAGCTCACCGCCGGCTGGGACAGGGGTGAAGACCCAGTACTTC
CDR3: CASSPPAGTGVKTQYF

J: TRBJ2-7
D: TRBD1
V: TRBV28
size: few
DNA: TGTGCCAGCAGGCAATCCGGGACAGGGGGCCTCTACGAGCAGTACTTC
CDR3: CASRQSGTGGLYEQYF

J: TRBJ2-7
D: TRBD1
V: TRBV7-7
size: .
DNA: TGTGCTAGCAGTCCTGACAGGGGGCCATCCTACGAGCAGTACTTC
CDR3: CASSPDRGPSYEQYF

J: TRBJ2-1
D: .
V: TRBV7-8
size: few
DNA: TGTGCCAGCAGCTTAGCAGGTCACCCCTACAATGAGCAGTTCTTC
CDR3: CASSLAGHPYNEQFF

J: TRBJ2-7
D: TRBD1
V: TRBV7-2
size: few
DNA: TGTGCCAGCAGCTTAGGGACAGGAAAGCAGTACTTC
CDR3: CASSLGTGKQYF

J: TRBJ2-7
D: TRBD2
V: TRBV7-2
size: .
DNA: TGTGCCAGCAGCTTAGCTAGCGGGAGCTCCTACGAGCAGTACTTC
CDR3: CASSLASGSSYEQYF

J: TRBJ2-3
D: .
V: TRBV27
size: .
DNA: TGTGCCAGCAGTGAGCGGCGCGTCGATGCTACGCAGTATTTT
CDR3: CASSERRVDATQYF

J: TRBJ2-3
D: .
V: TRBV6-5
size: once
DNA: TGTGCCAGCAGTTACTCCCGGGGGGCGCTTGCAGATACGCAGTATTTT
CDR3: CASSYSRGALADTQYF

J: TRBJ2-3
D: TRBD2
V: TRBV18
size: .
DNA: TGTGCCAGCTCACCACTAGCGGGAGTCGGTACAGATACGCAGTATTTT
CDR3: CASSPLAGVGTDTQYF

J: TRBJ1-4
D: .
V: TRBV28
size: .
DNA: TGTGCCACCCACGGGGGGAATGAAAAACTGTTTTTT
CDR3: CATHGGNEKLFF

J: TRBJ2-1
D: TRBD2
V: TRBV7-9
size: .
DNA: TGTGCCAGCAGCTTAGGGGGAGCGGGAGCTGACTACAATGAGCAGTTCTTC
CDR3: CASSLGGAGADYNEQFF

J: TRBJ1-1
D: TRBD1
V: TRBV29-1
size: .
DNA: TGCAGCGTTGAAGACGTAACAGGGGCCCAAGAAGCTTTCTTT
CDR3: CSVEDVTGAQEAFF

J: TRBJ2-4
D: .
V: TRBV7-9
size: few
DNA: TGTGCCAGCAGCTCGACAAGTATAGTGAAAAACATTCAGTACTTC
CDR3: CASSSTSIVKNIQYF

J: TRBJ1-5
D: .
V: TRBV20-1
size: .
DNA: TGCAGTGCTAATGAGCCCCAGCATTTT
CDR3: CSANEPQHF

J: TRBJ2-3
D: .
V: TRBV9
size: .
DNA: TGTGCCAGCAGCGAACCCGCCACAGATACGCAGTATTTT
CDR3: CASSEPATDTQYF

J: TRBJ2-7
D: TRBD2
V: TRBV6-1
size: few
DNA: TGTGCCAGCATACTAGCGGGCGGCAGCTCCTACGAGCAGTACTTC
CDR3: CASILAGGSSYEQYF

J: TRBJ2-7
D: TRBD2
V: TRBV25-1
size: few
DNA: TGTGCCAGCATGACTAGCGGGAGCGGCGAGCAGTACTTC
CDR3: CASMTSGSGEQYF

J: TRBJ2-3
D: TRBD2
V: TRBV5-1
size: few
DNA: TGCGCCAGCAACATAATAGCGGGAGGGCCCGGAGATACGCAGTATTTT
CDR3: CASNIIAGGPGDTQYF

J: TRBJ2-1
D: .
V: TRBV7-2
size: few
DNA: TGTGCCAGCAGCATAACCGGGACCCAAAACAATGAGCAGTTCTTC
CDR3: CASSITGTQNNEQFF

J: TRBJ2-5
D: .
V: TRBV7-3
size: .
DNA: TGTGCCAGCAGCCTGGGCGCGGGCGGGAACCAAGAGACCCAGTACTTC
CDR3: CASSLGAGGNQETQYF

J: TRBJ1-5
D: .
V: TRBV28
size: .
DNA: TGTGCCAGCAGTTATCCTCGGGCAGGGGTTGGAGATCAGCCCCAGCATTTT
CDR3: CASSYPRAGVGDQPQHF

J: TRBJ1-1
D: .
V: TRBV5-4
size: .
DNA: TGTGCCAGCAGCTCAGTCAACACTGAAGCTTTCTTT
CDR3: CASSSVNTEAFF

J: TRBJ2-7
D: .
V: TRBV6-5
size: few
DNA: TGTGCCAGCAGCCGGGGAGGAAGTAGCTACGAGCAGTACTTC
CDR3: CASSRGGSSYEQYF

J: TRBJ2-7
D: .
V: TRBV28
size: few
DNA: TGTGCCAGCAGTTTGGGCCCGGGGTGGCAGCCAAAGGACTACGAGCAGTACTTC
CDR3: CASSLGPGWQPKDYEQYF

J: TRBJ2-7
D: .
V: TRBV5-1
size: .
DNA: TGCGCCAGCAGCTTGGCAGGTTTCGACTACGAGCAGTACTTC
CDR3: CASSLAGFDYEQYF

J: TRBJ2-7
D: .
V: TRBV5-1
size: .
DNA: TGCGCCAGCAGCATGGGCCTAGGCTTCGGCGAGCAGTACTTC
CDR3: CASSMGLGFGEQYF

J: TRBJ1-5
D: .
V: TRBV13
size: few
DNA: TGTGCCAGCAGCTTACGCAATCAGCCCCAGCATTTT
CDR3: CASSLRNQPQHF

J: TRBJ2-1
D: .
V: TRBV4-2
size: .
DNA: TGTGCCAGCAGCCAAGATTTGGTTAGGGGCGGGTACAATGAGCAGTTCTTC
CDR3: CASSQDLVRGGYNEQFF

J: TRBJ2-3
D: .
V: TRBV5-1
size: few
DNA: TGCGCCAGCAGCTTGTCGCGGGGCACAGATACGCAGTATTTT
CDR3: CASSLSRGTDTQYF

J: TRBJ1-2
D: .
V: TRBV10-3
size: .
DNA: TGTGCCAGCAGTTACGGGTCGTGGGGTTCGTTGAGCTATGGCTACACCTTC
CDR3: CASSYGSWGSLSYGYTF

J: TRBJ2-3
D: TRBD1
V: TRBV2
size: few
DNA: TGTGCAACTCGGGTGACAGGGCAGGAAGATACGCAGTATTTT
CDR3: CATRVTGQEDTQYF

J: TRBJ2-7
D: .
V: TRBV4-2
size: .
DNA: TGTGCCAGCAGCCAAGTGCCAACAGGGAACCCCTACGAGCAGTACTTC
CDR3: CASSQVPTGNPYEQYF

J: TRBJ2-2
D: TRBD2
V: TRBV5-6
size: few
DNA: TGTGCCAGCAGCCGACTAGCGGGGAGAACGAACACCGGGGAGCTGTTTTTT
CDR3: CASSRLAGRTNTGELFF

J: TRBJ2-7
D: .
V: TRBV15
size: few
DNA: TGTGCCACCAAGGCCGATCTCGTCTCCTACGAGCAGTACTTC
CDR3: CATKADLVSYEQYF

J: TRBJ2-7
D: TRBD2
V: TRBV5-1
size: .
DNA: TGCGCCAGCAGCTGGGGACTAGACTTCAACGAGCAGTACTTC
CDR3: CASSWGLDFNEQYF

J: TRBJ2-7
D: .
V: TRBV20-1
size: .
DNA: TGCAGTGCTAGCGAGACTAACCTACAGTACTTC
CDR3: CSASETNLQYF

J: TRBJ1-5
D: .
V: TRBV7-2
size: few
DNA: TGTGCCAGCAGCTTATATAAAGAGGGCAATCAGCCCCAGCATTTT
CDR3: CASSLYKEGNQPQHF

J: TRBJ2-7
D: TRBD2
V: TRBV9
size: few
DNA: TGTGCCAGCAGCGTTAGCGGGAGGGCCTTTCACCACGAGCAGTACTTC
CDR3: CASSVSGRAFHHEQYF